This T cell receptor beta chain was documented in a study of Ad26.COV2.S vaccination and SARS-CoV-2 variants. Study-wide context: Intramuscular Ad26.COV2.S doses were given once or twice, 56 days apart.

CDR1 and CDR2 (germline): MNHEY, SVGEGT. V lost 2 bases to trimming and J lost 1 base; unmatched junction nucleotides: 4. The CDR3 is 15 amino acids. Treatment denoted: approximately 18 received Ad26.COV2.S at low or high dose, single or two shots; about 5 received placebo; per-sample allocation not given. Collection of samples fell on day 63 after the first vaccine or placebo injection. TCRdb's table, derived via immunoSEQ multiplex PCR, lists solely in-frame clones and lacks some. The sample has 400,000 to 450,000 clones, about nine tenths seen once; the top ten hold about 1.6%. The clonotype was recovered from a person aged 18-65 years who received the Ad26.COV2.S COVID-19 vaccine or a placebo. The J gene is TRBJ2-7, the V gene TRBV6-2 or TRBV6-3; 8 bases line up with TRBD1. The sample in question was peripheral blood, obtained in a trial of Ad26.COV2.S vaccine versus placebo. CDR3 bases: TGTGCCAGCAGTTACGGGGGGACAGGATCCTACGAGCAGTACTTC. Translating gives CASSYGGTGSYEQYF.